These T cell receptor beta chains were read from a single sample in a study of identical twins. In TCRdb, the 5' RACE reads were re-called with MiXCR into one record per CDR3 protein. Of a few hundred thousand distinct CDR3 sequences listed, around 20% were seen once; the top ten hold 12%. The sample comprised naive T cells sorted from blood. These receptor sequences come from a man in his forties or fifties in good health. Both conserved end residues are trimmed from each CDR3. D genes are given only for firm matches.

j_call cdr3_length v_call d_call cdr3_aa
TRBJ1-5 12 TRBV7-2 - ASSLALFNQPQH
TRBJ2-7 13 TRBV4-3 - ASSQEGRGGYEQY
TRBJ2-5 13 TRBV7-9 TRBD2 ASSKGGTGGETQY
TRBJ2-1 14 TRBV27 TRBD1 ASSLLGTGGYNEQF
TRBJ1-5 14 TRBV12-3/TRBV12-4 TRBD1 ASSLGTGYSNQPQH
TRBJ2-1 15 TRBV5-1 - ASSLGPLWASYNEQF
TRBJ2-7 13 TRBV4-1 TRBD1 ASSQDTGEGGEQY
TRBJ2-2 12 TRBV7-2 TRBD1 ASSPRQGVGELF
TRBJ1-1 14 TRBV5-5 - ASSRIRQDTNTEAF
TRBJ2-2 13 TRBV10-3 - AISESPRGTGELF
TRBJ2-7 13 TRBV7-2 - ASSSTGTGIDEQY
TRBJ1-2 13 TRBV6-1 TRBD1 ASSPWTGWNYGYT
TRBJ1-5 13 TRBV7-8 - ASSPDSGGNQPQH
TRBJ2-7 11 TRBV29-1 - SVDKGPPYEQY
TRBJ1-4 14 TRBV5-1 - ASSLSGTATNEKLF
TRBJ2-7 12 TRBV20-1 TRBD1 SADPGTANNGQY
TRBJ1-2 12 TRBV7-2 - ASSLVGQDKGYT
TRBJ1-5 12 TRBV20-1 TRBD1 SASSDRDFQPQH
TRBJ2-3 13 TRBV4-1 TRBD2 ASSQGASGSGTQY
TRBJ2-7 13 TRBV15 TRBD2 ATSRDLGGSHEQY
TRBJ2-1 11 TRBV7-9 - ASSLADQNEQF
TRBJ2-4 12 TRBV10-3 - AISESGSNSIQY
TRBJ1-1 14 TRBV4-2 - ASSQRGVSGNTEAF
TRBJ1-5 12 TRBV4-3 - ASSPGPSNQPQH
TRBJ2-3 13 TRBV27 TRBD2 ASSFGLAGGDTQY
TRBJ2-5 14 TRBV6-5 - ASSYVSGLGQETQY
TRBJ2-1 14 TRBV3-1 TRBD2 ASSRSGTRSYNEQF
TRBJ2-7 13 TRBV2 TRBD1 ASILYGTGGSEQY
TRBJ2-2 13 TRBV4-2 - ASSQDWGIGGELF
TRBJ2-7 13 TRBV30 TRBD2 AWSIPGLAVYEQY
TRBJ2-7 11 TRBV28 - ASSWGAKYEQY
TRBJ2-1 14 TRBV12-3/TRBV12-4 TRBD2 ASSGTSGGAYNEQF
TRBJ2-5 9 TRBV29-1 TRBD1 SPDREETQY
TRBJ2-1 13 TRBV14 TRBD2 ASSHEYRGGGEQF
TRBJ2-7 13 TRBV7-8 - ASSLVAAQVYEQY
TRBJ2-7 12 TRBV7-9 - ASSLALKGREQY
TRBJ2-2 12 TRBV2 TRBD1 ASSRDRGSGELF
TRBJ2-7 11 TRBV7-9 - ASSLDGRYEQY
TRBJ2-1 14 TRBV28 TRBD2 ASRRTSGRTRNEQF
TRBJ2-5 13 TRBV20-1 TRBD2 SASGVAGYQETQY